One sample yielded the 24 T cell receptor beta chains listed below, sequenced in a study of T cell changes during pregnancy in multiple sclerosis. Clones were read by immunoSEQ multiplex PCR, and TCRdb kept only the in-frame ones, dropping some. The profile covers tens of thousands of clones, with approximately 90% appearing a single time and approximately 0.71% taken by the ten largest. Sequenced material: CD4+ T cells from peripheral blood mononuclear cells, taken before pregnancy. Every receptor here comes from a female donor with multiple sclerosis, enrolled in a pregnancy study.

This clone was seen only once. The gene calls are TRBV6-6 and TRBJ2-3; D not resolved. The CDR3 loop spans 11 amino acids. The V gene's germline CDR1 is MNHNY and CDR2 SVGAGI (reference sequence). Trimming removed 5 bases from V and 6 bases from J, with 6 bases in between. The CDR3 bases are TGTGCCAGCAGTACCCGGGATACGCAGTATTTT. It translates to CASSTRDTQYF.

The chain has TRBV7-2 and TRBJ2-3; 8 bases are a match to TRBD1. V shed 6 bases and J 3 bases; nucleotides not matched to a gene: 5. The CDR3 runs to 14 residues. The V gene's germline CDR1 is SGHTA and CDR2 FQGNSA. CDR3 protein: CASSPDRGTDTQYF. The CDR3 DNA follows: TGTGCCAGCAGTCCCGACAGGGGTACAGATACGCAGTATTTT.

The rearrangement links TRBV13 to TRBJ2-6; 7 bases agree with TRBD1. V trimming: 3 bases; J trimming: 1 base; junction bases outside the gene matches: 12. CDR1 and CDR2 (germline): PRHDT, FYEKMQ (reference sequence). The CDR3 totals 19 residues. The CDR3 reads CASSFPYGAGGSGANVLTF. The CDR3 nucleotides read TGTGCCAGCAGCTTCCCCTATGGGGCAGGGGGATCTGGGGCCAACGTCCTGACTTTC. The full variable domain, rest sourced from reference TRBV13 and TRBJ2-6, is AAGVIQSPRHLIKEKRETATLKCYPIPRHDTVYWYQQGPGQDPQFLISFYEKMQSDKGSIPDRFSAQQFSDYHSELNMSSLELGDSALYFCASSFPYGAGGSGANVLTFGAGSRLTVL.

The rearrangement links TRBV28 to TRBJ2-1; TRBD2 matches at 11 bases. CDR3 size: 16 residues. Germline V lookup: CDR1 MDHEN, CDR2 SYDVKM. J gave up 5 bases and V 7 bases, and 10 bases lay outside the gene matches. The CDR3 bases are TGTGCCAGCACCCTAGGGACTAGCGGTTACAACAATGAGCAGTTCTTC. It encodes CASTLGTSGYNNEQFF.

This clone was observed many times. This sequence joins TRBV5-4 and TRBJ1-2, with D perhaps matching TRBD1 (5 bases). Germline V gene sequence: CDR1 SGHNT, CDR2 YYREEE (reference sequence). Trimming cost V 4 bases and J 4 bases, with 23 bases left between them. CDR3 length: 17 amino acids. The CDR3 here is CASSPGGWAGGAYGYTF. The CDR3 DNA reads TGTGCCAGCAGCCCCGGGGGATGGGCGGGCGGGGCCTATGGCTACACCTTC.

CDR3 bases: TGTGCCAGCAGCGTACGGGGGAGGTATGGCTACACCTTC. Its protein product is CASSVRGRYGYTF. The J gene is TRBJ1-2, the V gene TRBV9, with D tentatively TRBD1 (5 bases). Per germline, CDR1 SGDLS and CDR2 YYNGEE. V was cut by 1 base and J by 5 bases, with 9 bases left in between. The CDR3 is made up of 13 amino acids.

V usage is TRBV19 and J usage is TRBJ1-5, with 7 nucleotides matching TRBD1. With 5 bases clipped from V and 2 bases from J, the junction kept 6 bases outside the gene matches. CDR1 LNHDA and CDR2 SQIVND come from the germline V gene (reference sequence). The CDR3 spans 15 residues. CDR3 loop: CASSPTGSGNQPQHF. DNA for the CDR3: TGTGCCAGTAGTCCGACAGGGAGCGGCAATCAGCCCCAGCATTTT.

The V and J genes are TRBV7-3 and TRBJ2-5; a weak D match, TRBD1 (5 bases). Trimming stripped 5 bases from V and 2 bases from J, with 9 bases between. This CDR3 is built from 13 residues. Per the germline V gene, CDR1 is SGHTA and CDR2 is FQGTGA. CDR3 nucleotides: TGTGCCAGCAGCCGACAGCTTCAAGAGACCCAGTACTTC. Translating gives CASSRQLQETQYF.

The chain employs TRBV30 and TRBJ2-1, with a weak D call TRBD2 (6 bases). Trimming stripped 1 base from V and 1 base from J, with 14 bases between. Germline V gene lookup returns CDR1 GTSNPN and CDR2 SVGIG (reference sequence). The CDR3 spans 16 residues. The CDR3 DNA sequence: TGTGCCTGGAGTGGGTCCGGCGGGGCTTCCTACAATGAGCAGTTCTTC. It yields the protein CAWSGSGGASYNEQFF.

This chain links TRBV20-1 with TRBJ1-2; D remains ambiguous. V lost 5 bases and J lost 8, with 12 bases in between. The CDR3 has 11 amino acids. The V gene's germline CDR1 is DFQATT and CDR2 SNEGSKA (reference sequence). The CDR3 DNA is TGCAGTGCTTTAGGCCCGGGGGGCTACACCTTC. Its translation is CSALGPGGYTF.

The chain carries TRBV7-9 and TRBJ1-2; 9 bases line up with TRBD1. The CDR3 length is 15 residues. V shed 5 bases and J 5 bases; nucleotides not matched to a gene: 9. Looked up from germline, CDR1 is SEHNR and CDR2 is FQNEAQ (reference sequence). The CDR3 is CASSPPTGGFYGYTF. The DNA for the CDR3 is TGTGCCAGCAGCCCCCCGACAGGGGGGTTTTATGGCTACACCTTC.

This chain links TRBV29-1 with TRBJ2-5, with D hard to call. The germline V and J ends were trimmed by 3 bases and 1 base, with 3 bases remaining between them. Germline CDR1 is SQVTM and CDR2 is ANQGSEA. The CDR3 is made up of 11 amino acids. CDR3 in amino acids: CSVDSQETQYF. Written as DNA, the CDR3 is TGCAGCGTTGACTCCCAAGAGACCCAGTACTTC. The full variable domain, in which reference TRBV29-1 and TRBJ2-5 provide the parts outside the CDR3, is SAVISQKPSRDICQRGTSLTIQCQVDSQVTMMFWYRQQPGQSLTLIATANQGSEATYESGFVIDKFPISRPNLTFSTLTVSNMSPEDSSIYLCSVDSQETQYFGPGTRLLVL.

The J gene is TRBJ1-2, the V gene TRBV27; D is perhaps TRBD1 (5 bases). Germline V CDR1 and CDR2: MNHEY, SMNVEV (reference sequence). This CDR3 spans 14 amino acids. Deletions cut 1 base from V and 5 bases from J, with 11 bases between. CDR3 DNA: TGTGCCAGCAGTTTATTTCCCCCAGGGTATGGCTACACCTTC. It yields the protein CASSLFPPGYGYTF.

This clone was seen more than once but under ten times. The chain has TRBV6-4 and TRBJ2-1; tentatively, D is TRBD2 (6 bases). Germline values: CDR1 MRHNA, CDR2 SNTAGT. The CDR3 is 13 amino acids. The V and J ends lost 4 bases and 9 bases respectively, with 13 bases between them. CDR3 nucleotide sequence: TGTGCCAGCAGTGCGGGGGAGTGGGCTGAGCAGTTCTTC. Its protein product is CASSAGEWAEQFF.

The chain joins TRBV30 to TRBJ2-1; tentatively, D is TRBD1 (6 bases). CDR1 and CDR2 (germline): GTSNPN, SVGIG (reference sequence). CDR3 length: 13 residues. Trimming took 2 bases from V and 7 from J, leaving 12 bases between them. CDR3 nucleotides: TGTGCCTGGAGTAGGGGGACAAGTAATGAGCAGTTCTTC. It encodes CAWSRGTSNEQFF.

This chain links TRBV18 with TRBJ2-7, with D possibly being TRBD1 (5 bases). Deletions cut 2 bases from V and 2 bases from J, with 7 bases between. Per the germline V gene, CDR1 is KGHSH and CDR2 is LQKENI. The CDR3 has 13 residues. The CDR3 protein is CASSPAGPYEQYF. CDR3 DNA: TGTGCCAGCTCACCAGCAGGGCCCTACGAGCAGTACTTC. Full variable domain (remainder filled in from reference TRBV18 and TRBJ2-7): NAGVMQNPRHLVRRRGQEARLRCSPMKGHSHVYWYRQLPEEGLKFMVYLQKENIIDESGMPKERFSAEFPKEGPSILRIQQVVRGDSAAYFCASSPAGPYEQYFGPGTRLTVT.

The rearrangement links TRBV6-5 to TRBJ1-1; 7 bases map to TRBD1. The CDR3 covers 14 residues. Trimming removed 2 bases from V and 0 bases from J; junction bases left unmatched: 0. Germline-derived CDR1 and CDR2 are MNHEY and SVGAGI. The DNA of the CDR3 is TGTGCCAGCAGTTACGGGACAGTGAACACTGAAGCTTTCTTT. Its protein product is CASSYGTVNTEAFF.

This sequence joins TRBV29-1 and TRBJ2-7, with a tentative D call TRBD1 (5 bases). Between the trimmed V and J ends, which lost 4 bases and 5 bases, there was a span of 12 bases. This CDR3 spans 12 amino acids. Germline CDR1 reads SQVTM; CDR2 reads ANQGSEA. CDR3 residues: CSVVQGRNEQYF. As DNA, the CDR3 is TGCAGCGTTGTTCAGGGTAGGAACGAGCAGTACTTC.

In DNA form, the CDR3 reads TGTGCCAGCAGCTTAGATCGGACAGGTGCGAACACTGAAGCTTTCTTT. Its translation: CASSLDRTGANTEAFF. V usage is TRBV7-9 and J usage is TRBJ1-1; TRBD1 matches 7 bases. The CDR3 is 16 amino acids. J gave up 1 base and V 1 base, and 6 bases lay outside the gene matches. Germline V gene lookup returns CDR1 SEHNR and CDR2 FQNEAQ (reference sequence).

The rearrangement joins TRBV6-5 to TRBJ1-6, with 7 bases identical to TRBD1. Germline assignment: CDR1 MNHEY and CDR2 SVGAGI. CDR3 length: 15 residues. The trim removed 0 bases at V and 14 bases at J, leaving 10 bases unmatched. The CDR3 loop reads CASSYSGQLGRSLHF. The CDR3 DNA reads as TGTGCCAGCAGTTACTCGGGACAGCTGGGAAGATCCCTCCACTTT.

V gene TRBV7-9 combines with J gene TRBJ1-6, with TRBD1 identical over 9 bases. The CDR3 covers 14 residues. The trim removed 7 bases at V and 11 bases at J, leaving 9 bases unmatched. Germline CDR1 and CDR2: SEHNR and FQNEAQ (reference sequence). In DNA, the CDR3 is TGTGCCAGCACCCAATGGGACAGGGACGCACCCCTCCACTTT. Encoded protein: CASTQWDRDAPLHF.

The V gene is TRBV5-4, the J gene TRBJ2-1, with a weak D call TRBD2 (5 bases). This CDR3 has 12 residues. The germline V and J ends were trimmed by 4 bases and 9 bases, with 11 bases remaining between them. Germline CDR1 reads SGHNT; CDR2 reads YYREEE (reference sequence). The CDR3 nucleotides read TGTGCCAGCAGCGGAGGAGTGGGTGAGCAGTTCTTC. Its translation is CASSGGVGEQFF.

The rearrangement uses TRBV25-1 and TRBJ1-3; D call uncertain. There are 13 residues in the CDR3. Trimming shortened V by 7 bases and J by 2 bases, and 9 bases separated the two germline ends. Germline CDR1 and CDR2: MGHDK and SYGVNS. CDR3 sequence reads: CASTRSPGNTIYF. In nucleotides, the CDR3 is TGTGCCAGCACCAGAAGTCCTGGAAACACCATATATTTT.

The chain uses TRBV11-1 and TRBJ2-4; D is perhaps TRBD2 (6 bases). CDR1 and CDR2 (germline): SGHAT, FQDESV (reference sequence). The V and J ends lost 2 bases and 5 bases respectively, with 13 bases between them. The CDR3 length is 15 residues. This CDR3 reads CASSLNGSPENIQYF. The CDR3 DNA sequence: TGTGCCAGCAGCTTAAACGGGAGTCCAGAAAACATTCAGTACTTC. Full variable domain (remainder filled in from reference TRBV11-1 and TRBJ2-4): EAEVAQSPRYKITEKSQAVAFWCDPISGHATLYWYRQILGQGPELLVQFQDESVVDDSQLPKDRFSAERLKGVDSTLKIQPAELGDSAMYLCASSLNGSPENIQYFGAGTRLSVL.